This T cell receptor (beta chain) is from a study of shared clonotypes between healthy human individuals. Study observations and caveats: Owing to a small donor count, the genetic and exposure-history diversity represented was limited. All-four-donor shared clonotypes had higher generation probabilities than non-shared clonotypes did.

The test was conducted at deep level. Some clones are missing from TCRdb's copy, which holds only in-frame ones; the method was immunoSEQ multiplex PCR. The table lists millions of clones, approximately 95% of them singletons. The germline V and J ends were trimmed by 5 bases and 5 bases, with 9 bases remaining between them. Germline CDR1 and CDR2: SEHNR and FQNEAQ (reference sequence). This CDR3 is built from 13 residues. Notes on this clone: Its target is unknown.

CD45RO-negative, CCR7-selected cells formed the naive CD8 fraction, which excluded terminally differentiated effector memory CD45RA+ cells. The J gene is TRBJ1-4, the V gene TRBV7-9; no clear D. This receptor was obtained from a man younger than 35 in good health. Material: naive CD8+ T cells sorted from blood. This chain's CDR3 is CASSNALNEKLFF. DNA for the CDR3: TGTGCCAGCAGCAACGCCCTGAATGAAAAACTGTTTTTT.